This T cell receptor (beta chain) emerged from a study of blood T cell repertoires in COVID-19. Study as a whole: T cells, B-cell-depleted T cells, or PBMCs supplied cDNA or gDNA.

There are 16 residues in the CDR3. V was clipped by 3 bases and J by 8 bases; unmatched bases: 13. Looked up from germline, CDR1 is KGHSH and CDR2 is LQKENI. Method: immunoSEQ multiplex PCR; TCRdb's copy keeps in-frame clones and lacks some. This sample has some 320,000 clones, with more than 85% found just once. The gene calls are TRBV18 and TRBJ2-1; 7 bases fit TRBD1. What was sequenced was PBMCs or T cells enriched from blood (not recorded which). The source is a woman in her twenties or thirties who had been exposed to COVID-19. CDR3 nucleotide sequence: TGTGCCAGCTCACCCCGCGACAGGGAAGTAGGGGATGAGCAGTTCTTC. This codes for CASSPRDREVGDEQFF.